This TCR beta chain was observed in a study of blood T cells in healthy people across ages (dated by TCRdb to between 2015 and 2016). As for the study more broadly: In model experiments, template switching captured about one uniquely barcoded TCR beta cDNA molecule for every two T cells. Age-related changes in TCR beta repertoire diversity were measured in the study by deep sequencing normalized with unique cDNA molecular identifiers. The donors were split into four age groups: young (average about 15 years), middle-aged (about 40), aged (over 55) and long-lived (about 82). To avoid experimental bias, donors of different ages were distributed randomly across sequencing lanes. Two additional independent replicas of 1 million unique cDNA reads from the same blood draw were analyzed for two donors (one aged 18 to 30 and one aged 80 or older). Results the study describes overall, beyond this receptor: Estimates of total diversity from one million sequenced T cells were regarded as lower bounds and underestimates. Compared with the aged group, more naive CD4+ T cells, fewer expanded clones and increased TCR diversity were shown by the long-lived group, suggesting age selection. There was a strong correlation between observed TCR beta diversity and the percentage of naive T cells measured by flow cytometry. Conclusive comparison of naive and antigen-experienced compartments was prevented by the profiling of bulk unsorted PBMCs. Observed TCR beta diversity per million T cells fell roughly linearly with age, and a significant reduction was already apparent by age about 43. Because donor CMV infection status was unknown, age-related changes in expanded clonotypes were potentially confounded.

Inclusive of the bounding cysteine and phenylalanine, the CDR3 is 15 residues long. Of the read, only the CDR3 DNA is kept; its 45 bases are in frame from base 1. Trimming takes 7 bases from V and 7 bases from J, and the germline ends sit 23 bases apart. The germline V gene sets CDR1 to SQVTM and CDR2 to ANQGSEA. Libraries were constructed by 5' RACE. Sequenced using an Illumina HiSeq 2500. A second 7 to 11 cycle PCR used a sample-barcoded 5' primer and a J-beta primer mix. A unique molecular identifier was introduced onto each TCR beta cDNA molecule by a template-switch 5' adaptor carrying 12 random nucleotides. At least 3 million CDR3-containing paired-end reads were obtained from each sample. The Mint cDNA synthesis kit, primed by a TRBC-specific oligonucleotide, was used to synthesize first-strand cDNA from all RNA. After uracil-DNA glycosylase treatment, a first 18-cycle PCR used universal primers M1SS and BC2_uni_R on all cDNA. On the authors' methods: For normalization, 1 million high-quality reads were randomly selected from each sample, with every read carrying a distinct molecular identifier. Instead of being binned into consensus sequences, reads with shared molecular identifiers were discarded. MiTCR, with a Q25 quality threshold and the strictest error-elimination algorithm, was used for CDR3 identification, clonotype clustering and error correction. A nonparametric unseen species model using Euler transformation provided a lower-bound estimate of total TCR beta diversity. In-frame beta chains were kept once TCRdb had trimmed the public reads at Q25 with fastp and called clones with MiXCR. Entries are consolidated by CDR3 protein sequence, retaining the most common genes and DNA. The V and J calls and clone size come from TCRdb's table, not from the authors' own analysis. The sample includes about 800,000 distinct CDR3 sequences, with 46% observed a single time. The top ten hold 15% to 20% of the sample.

Donors were around 37 systemically healthy Caucasian individuals from Russia aged roughly 6 to 90 years. Around 10 milliliters of peripheral blood were drawn from each donor into EDTA-treated Vacutainer tubes. Ficoll-Paque density-gradient centrifugation was used to isolate PBMCs, with at least 6.5 million obtained per sample. Total RNA, at least 5 micrograms per sample, was extracted from PBMCs with Trizol reagent. The percentages of naive CD45RAhigh/CD27high T cells were determined by flow cytometry on a PBMC aliquot from every donor. Details on this clonotype: The clone's antigen remains unknown. No base quality information exists; no much larger clone differs at one position.

The sequencing input was blood. This sequence originates from an older man in good health. The sequence joins TRBV29-1 to TRBJ2-1, with no confidently assigned D gene. The DNA sequence reads TGCAGCGCGCTTGATTGGTCTAGAGAAGGAAATGAGCAGTTCTTC. Its protein product is CSALDWSREGNEQFF.